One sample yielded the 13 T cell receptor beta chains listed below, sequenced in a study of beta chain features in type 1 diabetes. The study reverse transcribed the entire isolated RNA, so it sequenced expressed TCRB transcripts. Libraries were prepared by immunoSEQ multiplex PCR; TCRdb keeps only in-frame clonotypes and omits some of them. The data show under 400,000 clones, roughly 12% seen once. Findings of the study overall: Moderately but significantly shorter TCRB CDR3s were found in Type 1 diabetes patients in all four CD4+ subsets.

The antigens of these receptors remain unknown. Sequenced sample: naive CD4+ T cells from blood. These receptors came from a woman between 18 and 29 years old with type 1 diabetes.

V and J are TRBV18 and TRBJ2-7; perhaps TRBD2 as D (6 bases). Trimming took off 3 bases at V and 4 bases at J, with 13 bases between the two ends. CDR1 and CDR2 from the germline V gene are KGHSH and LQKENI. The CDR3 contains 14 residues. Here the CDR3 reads CASSPSLGTYEQYF. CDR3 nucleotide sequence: TGTGCCAGCTCACCGTCTCTTGGGACTTACGAGCAGTACTTC.

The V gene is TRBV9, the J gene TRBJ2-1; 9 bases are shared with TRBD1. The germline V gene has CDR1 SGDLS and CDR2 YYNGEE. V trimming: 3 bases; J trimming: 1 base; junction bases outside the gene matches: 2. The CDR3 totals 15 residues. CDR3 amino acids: CASSGGQGSYNEQFF. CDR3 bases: TGTGCCAGCAGCGGGGGACAGGGATCCTACAATGAGCAGTTCTTC.

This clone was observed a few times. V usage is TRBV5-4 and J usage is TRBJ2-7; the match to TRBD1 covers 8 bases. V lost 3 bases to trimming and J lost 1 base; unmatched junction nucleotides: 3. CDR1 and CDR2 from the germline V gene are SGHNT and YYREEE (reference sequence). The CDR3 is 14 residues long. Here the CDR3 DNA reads TGTGCCAGCAGCTCCGGGACAGGATCCTACGAGCAGTACTTC. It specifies CASSSGTGSYEQYF.

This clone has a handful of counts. The CDR3 DNA follows: TGTGCCAGCAGTTTGACAGGGTTCACTGAAGCTTTCTTT. Its translation is CASSLTGFTEAFF. J is TRBJ1-1 and V is TRBV27; 7 bases align to TRBD1. This CDR3 is built from 13 residues. V lost 3 bases to trimming and J lost 4 bases; unmatched junction nucleotides: 2. The germline V gene has CDR1 MNHEY and CDR2 SMNVEV (reference sequence).

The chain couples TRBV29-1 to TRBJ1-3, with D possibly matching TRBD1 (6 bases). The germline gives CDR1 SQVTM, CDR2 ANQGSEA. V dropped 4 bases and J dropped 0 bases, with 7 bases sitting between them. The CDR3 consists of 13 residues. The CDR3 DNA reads TGCAGCGTTGCAGGGGACTCTGGAAACACCATATATTTT. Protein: CSVAGDSGNTIYF.

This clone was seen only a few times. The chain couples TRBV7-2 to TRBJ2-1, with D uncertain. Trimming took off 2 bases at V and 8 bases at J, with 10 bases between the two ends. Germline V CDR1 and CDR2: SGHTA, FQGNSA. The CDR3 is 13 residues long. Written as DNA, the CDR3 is TGTGCCAGCAGCTTAAACGTCAGGTATGAGCAGTTCTTC. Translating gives CASSLNVRYEQFF.

The CDR3 sequence is CASSARTSGGSYEQYF. DNA for the CDR3: TGTGCCAGCAGCGCACGGACTAGCGGGGGGTCCTACGAGCAGTACTTC. The rearrangement joins TRBV7-2 to TRBJ2-7; 14 nucleotides align to TRBD2. The CDR3 length is 16 residues. The V segment lost 5 bases and the J segment 1 base; nucleotides outside the gene matches: 4. Germline assignment: CDR1 SGHTA and CDR2 FQGNSA.

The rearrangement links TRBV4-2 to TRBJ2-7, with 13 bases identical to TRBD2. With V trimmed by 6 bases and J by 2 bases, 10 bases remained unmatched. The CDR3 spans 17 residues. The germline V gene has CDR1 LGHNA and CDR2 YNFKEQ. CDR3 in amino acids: CASREMGTSGETYEQYF. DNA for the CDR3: TGTGCCAGCAGGGAAATGGGGACTAGCGGGGAGACCTACGAGCAGTACTTC.

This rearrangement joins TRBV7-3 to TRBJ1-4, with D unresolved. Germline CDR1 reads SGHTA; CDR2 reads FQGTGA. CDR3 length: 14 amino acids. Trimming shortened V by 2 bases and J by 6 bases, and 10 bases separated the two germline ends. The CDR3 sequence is CASSLSPGDEKLFF. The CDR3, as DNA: TGTGCCAGCAGCTTATCCCCCGGGGATGAAAAACTGTTTTTT.

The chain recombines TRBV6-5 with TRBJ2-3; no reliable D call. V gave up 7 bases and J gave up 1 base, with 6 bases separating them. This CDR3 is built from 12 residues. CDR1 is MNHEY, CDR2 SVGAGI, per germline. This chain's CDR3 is CASISGTDTQYF. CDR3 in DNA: TGTGCCAGCATAAGCGGCACAGATACGCAGTATTTT.

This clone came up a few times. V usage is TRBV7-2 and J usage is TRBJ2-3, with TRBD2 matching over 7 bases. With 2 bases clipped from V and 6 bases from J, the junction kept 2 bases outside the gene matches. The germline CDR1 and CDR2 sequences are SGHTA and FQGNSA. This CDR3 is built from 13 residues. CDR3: CASSLWGGDTQYF. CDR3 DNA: TGTGCCAGCAGCTTATGGGGAGGGGATACGCAGTATTTT. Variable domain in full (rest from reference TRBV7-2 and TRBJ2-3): GAGVSQSPSNKVTEKGKDVELRCDPISGHTALYWYRQSLGQGLEFLIYFQGNSAPDKSGLPSDRFSAERTGGSVSTLTIQRTQQEDSAVYLCASSLWGGDTQYFGPGTRLTVL.

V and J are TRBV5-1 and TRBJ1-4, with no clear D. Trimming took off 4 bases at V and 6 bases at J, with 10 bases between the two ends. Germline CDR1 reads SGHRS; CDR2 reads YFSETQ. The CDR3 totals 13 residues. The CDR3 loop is CASSPGGYEKLFF. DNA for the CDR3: TGCGCCAGCAGCCCGGGCGGGTATGAAAAACTGTTTTTT.

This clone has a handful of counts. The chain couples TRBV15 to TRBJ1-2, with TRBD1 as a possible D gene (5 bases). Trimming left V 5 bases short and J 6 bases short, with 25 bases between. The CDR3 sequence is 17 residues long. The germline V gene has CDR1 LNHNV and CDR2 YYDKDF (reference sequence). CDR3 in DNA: TGTGCCACCAGCCCCGGGGGACGGGGGGGTATCGGGGATGGCTACACCTTC. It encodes CATSPGGRGGIGDGYTF.